The T cell receptor (beta chain) described here comes from a study of T cell changes during pregnancy in multiple sclerosis. TCRdb keeps only in-frame clones here, not all; method: immunoSEQ multiplex PCR. Among some 80,000 clones listed, over 90% were seen once. This clone was detected once. This CDR3 region has 15 residues. Germline CDR1 is SGHRS and CDR2 is YFSETQ. Trimming removed 2 bases from V and 4 bases from J; junction bases left unmatched: 8. The chain has TRBV5-1 and TRBJ2-7, with 8 bases identical to TRBD2. The receptor was derived from a female donor with multiple sclerosis, enrolled in a pregnancy study. Sequencing used peripheral blood, obtained in the second trimester of pregnancy. CDR3 coding DNA: TGCGCCAGCAGCTTAACAGCGGGAGTTAGTTACGAGCAGTACTTC. Its translation: CASSLTAGVSYEQYF.